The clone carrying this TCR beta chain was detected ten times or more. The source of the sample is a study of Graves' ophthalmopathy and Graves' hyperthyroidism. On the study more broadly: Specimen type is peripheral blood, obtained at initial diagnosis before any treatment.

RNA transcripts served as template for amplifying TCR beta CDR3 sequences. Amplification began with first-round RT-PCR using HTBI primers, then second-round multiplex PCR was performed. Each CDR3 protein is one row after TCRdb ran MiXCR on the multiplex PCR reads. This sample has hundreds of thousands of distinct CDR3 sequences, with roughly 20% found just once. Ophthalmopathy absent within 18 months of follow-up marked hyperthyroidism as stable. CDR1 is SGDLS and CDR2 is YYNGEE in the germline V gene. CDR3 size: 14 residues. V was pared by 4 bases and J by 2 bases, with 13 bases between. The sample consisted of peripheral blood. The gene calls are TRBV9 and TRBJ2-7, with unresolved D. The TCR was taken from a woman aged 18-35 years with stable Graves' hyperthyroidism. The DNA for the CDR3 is TGTGCCAGCAGCCCGCGGCTAGGTACCTACGAGCAGTACTTC. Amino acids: CASSPRLGTYEQYF.